The next 31 T cell receptor beta chains were all read from a single sample in a study of vaccination effects on CD4 cells after COVID-19. Method: immunoSEQ multiplex PCR; TCRdb's copy keeps in-frame clones and lacks some. The data hold 42,000 or so clones, with roughly 70% observed a single time. Antigen-specific CD4+ T cells were expanded with viral peptide pools in the ViraFEST assay before sequencing. CD4+ T cells were isolated after around ten days of culture. Infection with SARS-CoV-2 occurred in the person between March and December 2020, and PCR confirmed it. Their antigen targets remain unknown. Material: CD4+ T cells from PBMCs cultured with a peptide pool, obtained before COVID-19 vaccination. All receptors derive from a human donor who had a prior SARS-CoV-2 infection.

V and J are TRBV28 and TRBJ2-5; no reliable D call. The germline CDR1 and CDR2 sequences are MDHEN and SYDVKM. V shed 6 bases and J shed 7 bases, with 9 bases lying between them. The CDR3 loop spans 11 amino acids. This chain's CDR3 is CASRGWGTQYF. The CDR3 nucleotides read TGTGCCAGCAGGGGGTGGGGGACCCAGTACTTC.

This chain links TRBV6-5 with TRBJ1-2; the D gene is possibly TRBD1 (6 bases). The germline gives CDR1 MNHEY, CDR2 SVGAGI. This CDR3 has 13 residues. V lost 4 bases and J 7 bases, leaving 13 bases between the germline ends. The CDR3 loop is CASSSQGSVGYTF. The CDR3 DNA reads as TGTGCCAGCAGTTCACAGGGATCGGTTGGCTACACCTTC.

The chain carries TRBV4-2 and TRBJ2-6; the D gene could be TRBD1 or TRBD2 (7 bases each). Germline V gene lookup returns CDR1 LGHNA and CDR2 YNFKEQ. The CDR3 covers 18 residues. The V end lost 4 bases, the J end lost 1 base, and 17 bases lay between the germline ends. The CDR3 here is CASSLRGGGASGANVLTF. In DNA form, the CDR3 reads TGTGCCAGCAGCCTTAGGGGAGGGGGCGCGTCTGGGGCCAACGTCCTGACTTTC.

The V and J genes are TRBV10-3 and TRBJ1-6, with a weak D call TRBD1 (5 bases). Germline assignment: CDR1 ENHRY and CDR2 SYGVKD. This CDR3 contains 14 residues. The V end was cut by 6 bases, the J end by 6 bases, with 12 bases between. The CDR3 DNA follows: TGTGCCATCAGACAGGCGTCCAGTAATTCACCCCTCCACTTT. Translation gives CAIRQASSNSPLHF.

V usage is TRBV10-1 and J usage is TRBJ2-7; 7 bases agree with TRBD1. The length of the CDR3 is 15 residues. Looked up from germline, CDR1 is WNHNN and CDR2 is SYGVQD (reference sequence). Trimming removed 10 bases from V and 3 bases from J; junction bases left unmatched: 15. The CDR3 loop is CATRGSRDRDYEQYF. As DNA, the CDR3 is TGCGCCACCAGGGGATCCCGGGACAGAGACTACGAGCAGTACTTC.

This clone was observed a handful of times. CDR3 DNA sequence: TGTGCCAGCAGCGTATTGGGGGAACCCTCCTACGAGCAGTACTTC. Translation gives CASSVLGEPSYEQYF. The chain links TRBV9 to TRBJ2-7, with D perhaps assigned TRBD1 or TRBD2 (5 bases each). V lost 1 base and J lost 0, with 11 bases in between. The V gene's germline CDR1 is SGDLS and CDR2 YYNGEE. The CDR3 totals 15 residues.

CDR3 DNA sequence: TGTGCCAGCAGTATCTATCCCCCGACAGGGGAGGGGGCCAACGTCCTGACTTTC. Residues: CASSIYPPTGEGANVLTF. The genes are TRBV27 and TRBJ2-6, with TRBD1 identical over 8 bases. Looked up from germline, CDR1 is MNHEY and CDR2 is SMNVEV (reference sequence). CDR3 length: 18 residues. The ends lost 5 bases at V and 4 bases at J; junction bases unmatched: 13.

This chain joins TRBV19 and TRBJ1-5, with D hard to call. CDR1 LNHDA and CDR2 SQIVND come from the germline V gene (reference sequence). The V and J ends lost 7 bases and 5 bases respectively, with 21 bases between them. The CDR3 extends over 16 amino acids. CDR3 in amino acids: CASTPANGRSYQPQHF. In DNA form, the CDR3 reads TGTGCCAGTACCCCCGCCAACGGACGTTCCTATCAGCCCCAGCATTTT.

The chain combines TRBV6-5 with TRBJ1-5; the D is unclear. The CDR3 is made up of 11 amino acids. Trimming cost V 8 bases and J 5 bases, with 7 bases left between them. The V gene's germline CDR1 is MNHEY and CDR2 SVGAGI. The CDR3 region has the DNA TGTGCCAGCGGAAGATATCAGCCCCAGCATTTT. Amino acids: CASGRYQPQHF.

This clone occurred a few times. The chain carries TRBV24-1 and TRBJ1-4, with D perhaps TRBD1 (6 bases). The CDR3 runs to 15 residues. Germline V gives CDR1 KGHDR, CDR2 SFDVKD. V gave up 2 bases and J gave up 12 bases, with 18 bases separating them. The CDR3 reads CATSDYPGVMTELFF. The CDR3 DNA sequence: TGTGCCACCAGTGATTACCCAGGGGTAATGACTGAACTGTTTTTT.

The chain couples TRBV27 to TRBJ1-2; TRBD1 is a possible D gene (5 bases). Deletions cut 3 bases from V and 8 bases from J, with 19 bases between. The germline gives CDR1 MNHEY, CDR2 SMNVEV (reference sequence). The CDR3 length is 15 residues. CDR3 DNA sequence: TGTGCCAGCAGTTTCGGGCAGGGCTTTGACGGCGGCTACACCTTC. Amino acid sequence: CASSFGQGFDGGYTF.

This clone has a handful of counts. V and J are TRBV5-1 and TRBJ2-1; the D is unclear. This CDR3 is built from 11 residues. Germline-derived CDR1 and CDR2 are SGHRS and YFSETQ. V shed 4 bases and J shed 6 bases, with 5 bases lying between them. The CDR3 nucleotides are TGCGCCAGCAGCCTCAGCAATGAGCAGTTCTTC. Its translation: CASSLSNEQFF.

In nucleotides, the CDR3 is TGTGCCAGCAGCACGGACGGCCCGACCTATGATAATTCACCCCTCCACTTT. Its protein product is CASSTDGPTYDNSPLHF. This chain joins TRBV7-2 and TRBJ1-6; D not resolved. The V and J ends lost 5 bases and 5 bases respectively, with 19 bases between them. CDR3 length: 17 residues. Germline V gene lookup returns CDR1 SGHTA and CDR2 FQGNSA.

The rearrangement uses TRBV30 and TRBJ2-5; perhaps TRBD1 as D (6 bases). Trimming took 7 bases from V and 0 from J, leaving 18 bases between them. Germline-derived CDR1 and CDR2 are GTSNPN and SVGIG (reference sequence). This CDR3 has 15 residues. This CDR3 is CALDGSGAYQETQYF. DNA for the CDR3: TGTGCCTTGGATGGGTCAGGGGCCTACCAAGAGACCCAGTACTTC.

The chain has TRBV4-3 and TRBJ1-1; D might be TRBD1 (6 bases). This CDR3 has 15 residues. Germline CDR1 reads LGHNA; CDR2 reads YSLEER. Trimming pared 3 bases from V and 0 bases from J, leaving 11 bases between. CDR3 in amino acids: CASSHGQPLNTEAFF. In DNA, the CDR3 is TGCGCCAGCAGCCACGGACAGCCGTTGAACACTGAAGCTTTCTTT.

The chain uses TRBV7-8 and TRBJ2-1, with D maybe TRBD1 (7 bases). The CDR3 consists of 18 residues. V was clipped by 1 base and J by 3 bases, with 19 bases between them. CDR1 SGHVS and CDR2 FQNEAQ come from the germline V gene. DNA of the CDR3: TGTGCCAGCAGCTTAGGGAGATTACTAGCAGGGGGCTACAATGAGCAGTTCTTC. Translation gives CASSLGRLLAGGYNEQFF. Combining the CDR3 with reference TRBV7-8 and TRBJ2-1 gives the whole variable domain GAGVSQSPRYKVAKRGQDVALRCDPISGHVSLFWYQQALGQGPEFLTYFQNEAQLDKSGLPSDRFFAERPEGSVSTLKIQRTQQEDSAVYLCASSLGRLLAGGYNEQFFGPGTRLTVL.

This rearrangement joins TRBV27 to TRBJ2-1; weak D call: TRBD2 (6 bases). Germline V gene sequence: CDR1 MNHEY, CDR2 SMNVEV (reference sequence). There are 15 residues in the CDR3. V was trimmed by 5 bases and J by 1 base, leaving 12 bases between them. CDR3 nucleotide sequence: TGTGCCAGCAGTGCACTAGCCCTATCCTACAATGAGCAGTTCTTC. As protein: CASSALALSYNEQFF.

The chain recombines TRBV5-1 with TRBJ1-2; TRBD1 matches at 10 bases. V shed 7 bases, J shed 8 bases, and the junction held 20 bases outside the gene matches. Germline CDR1 is SGHRS and CDR2 is YFSETQ. The CDR3 sequence is 17 residues long. The CDR3 region is CASLNQPPGQGTGGYTF. Here the CDR3 DNA reads TGCGCCAGCCTAAACCAACCCCCGGGACAGGGGACAGGGGGCTACACCTTC.

This clone was observed a handful of times. The chain combines TRBV12-5 with TRBJ1-1; TRBD1 agrees at 9 bases. CDR3 size: 15 residues. The V gene's germline CDR1 is LGHNT and CDR2 FRNRAP. V dropped 1 base and J dropped 9; count of bases not matched to a gene: 9. CDR3 sequence reads: CASGLEDRTGDQAFF. DNA for the CDR3: TGTGCTAGTGGTTTGGAAGATCGGACAGGGGACCAAGCTTTCTTT.

This clone was counted a single time. V and J are TRBV2 and TRBJ2-1; TRBD2 agrees at 10 bases. J was trimmed by 1 base and V by 2 bases; bases with no gene match: 5. This CDR3 spans 17 amino acids. Germline CDR1 is SNHLY and CDR2 is FYNNEI. The CDR3 here is CASSERLAGESYNEQFF. The CDR3 region has the DNA TGTGCCAGCAGTGAACGGCTAGCGGGAGAGTCCTACAATGAGCAGTTCTTC.

V usage is TRBV4-3 and J usage is TRBJ2-7; 11 positions match TRBD2. The CDR3 covers 15 residues. CDR1 is LGHNA, CDR2 YSLEER, per germline. V shed 2 bases, J shed 1 base, and the junction held 1 base outside the gene matches. In DNA, the CDR3 is TGCGCCAGCAGCCAACTAGCGGGAGGATCCTACGAGCAGTACTTC. It specifies CASSQLAGGSYEQYF.

The chain joins TRBV7-2 to TRBJ2-4; D is perhaps TRBD1 (6 bases). Trimming stripped 1 base from V and 8 bases from J, with 12 bases between. CDR1 is SGHTA, CDR2 FQGNSA, per germline. CDR3 size: 14 residues. The CDR3 reads CASSLGGPGDIQYF. CDR3 nucleotide sequence: TGTGCCAGCAGCTTAGGGGGCCCAGGGGACATTCAGTACTTC. The whole variable domain, filled in from reference TRBV7-2 and TRBJ2-4, reads GAGVSQSPSNKVTEKGKDVELRCDPISGHTALYWYRQSLGQGLEFLIYFQGNSAPDKSGLPSDRFSAERTGGSVSTLTIQRTQQEDSAVYLCASSLGGPGDIQYFGAGTRLSVL.

This rearrangement joins TRBV4-2 to TRBJ2-2; 8 positions match TRBD2. This CDR3 spans 16 amino acids. Trimming cost V 4 bases and J 7 bases; bases outside gene matches: 11. Germline CDR1 reads LGHNA; CDR2 reads YNFKEQ. The CDR3 reads CASSPARGAQGGELFF. The CDR3 DNA is TGTGCCAGCAGCCCGGCGCGGGGGGCGCAAGGCGGGGAGCTGTTTTTT.

This clone was seen more than once but under ten times. The chain couples TRBV5-1 to TRBJ1-2, with D possibly being TRBD1 (5 bases). This CDR3 comprises 16 residues. V was cut by 1 base and J by 6 bases, with 19 bases left in between. CDR1 SGHRS and CDR2 YFSETQ come from the germline V gene. The CDR3 sequence: CASSLYPGMNSDGYTF. The CDR3 DNA is TGCGCCAGCAGCTTGTACCCAGGGATGAACTCGGATGGCTACACCTTC.

This clone has only a few counts. This rearrangement joins TRBV5-1 to TRBJ2-3, with TRBD2 matching 7 bases. The junction had 4 bases not matched to a gene; V was cut back by 0 bases and J by 3 bases. Looked up from germline, CDR1 is SGHRS and CDR2 is YFSETQ. The CDR3 sequence is 15 residues long. CDR3 loop: CASSLGLAETDTQYF. CDR3 nucleotides: TGCGCCAGCAGCTTGGGACTAGCCGAGACAGATACGCAGTATTTT.

The rearrangement joins TRBV10-3 to TRBJ2-1; tentatively, D is TRBD1 or TRBD2 (5 bases each). Trimming removed 4 bases at V and 9 bases at J, with 7 bases between. CDR1 and CDR2 from the germline V gene are ENHRY and SYGVKD. The CDR3 has 11 amino acids. The CDR3 nucleotides are TGTGCCATCAGTGTCGGGGCTGAGCAGTTCTTC. Translating gives CAISVGAEQFF.

The rearrangement uses TRBV7-2 and TRBJ2-3; 7 bases map to TRBD2. Germline assignment: CDR1 SGHTA and CDR2 FQGNSA. The CDR3 has 16 amino acids. Trimming at V came to 2 bases and at J to 0 bases, leaving 5 bases not matched to a gene. This CDR3 is CASSLWSSGSTDTQYF. CDR3 in DNA: TGTGCCAGCAGCTTATGGTCTAGCGGCAGCACAGATACGCAGTATTTT.

The chain links TRBV6-5 to TRBJ1-3, with D possibly matching TRBD1 (5 bases). Germline CDR1 and CDR2: MNHEY and SVGAGI. The ends were cut back, 7 bases at V and 0 bases at J, with 10 bases in the middle. This CDR3 is built from 14 residues. CDR3 amino acids: CASTTGFSGNTIYF. CDR3 bases: TGTGCCAGCACCACAGGATTCTCTGGAAACACCATATATTTT.

The chain is built from TRBV30 and TRBJ2-2; no reliable D call. Trimming removed 0 bases from V and 0 bases from J, with 11 bases in between. Germline CDR1 GTSNPN, CDR2 SVGIG (reference sequence). The CDR3 consists of 16 residues. This chain's CDR3 is CAWSVLHGSNTGELFF. The CDR3 DNA reads TGTGCCTGGAGTGTACTTCACGGTTCGAACACCGGGGAGCTGTTTTTT.

V usage is TRBV19 and J usage is TRBJ1-2, with unresolved D. The CDR3 contains 15 residues. From germline, CDR1 is LNHDA and CDR2 SQIVND (reference sequence). V was trimmed by 1 base and J by 3 bases, leaving 12 bases between them. The CDR3 spells CASSIGWGADYGYTF. For the CDR3, the DNA is TGTGCCAGTAGTATAGGATGGGGTGCGGACTATGGCTACACCTTC.

This chain uses TRBV13 with TRBJ2-1, with 11 bases fitting TRBD2. The V segment lost 7 bases and the J segment 8 bases; nucleotides outside the gene matches: 7. This CDR3 region has 14 residues. CDR1 is PRHDT, CDR2 FYEKMQ, per germline (reference sequence). CDR3 DNA sequence: TGTGCCAGCAAGGTAGCGGGAGGGCGGCATGAGCAGTTCTTC. Translated: CASKVAGGRHEQFF.